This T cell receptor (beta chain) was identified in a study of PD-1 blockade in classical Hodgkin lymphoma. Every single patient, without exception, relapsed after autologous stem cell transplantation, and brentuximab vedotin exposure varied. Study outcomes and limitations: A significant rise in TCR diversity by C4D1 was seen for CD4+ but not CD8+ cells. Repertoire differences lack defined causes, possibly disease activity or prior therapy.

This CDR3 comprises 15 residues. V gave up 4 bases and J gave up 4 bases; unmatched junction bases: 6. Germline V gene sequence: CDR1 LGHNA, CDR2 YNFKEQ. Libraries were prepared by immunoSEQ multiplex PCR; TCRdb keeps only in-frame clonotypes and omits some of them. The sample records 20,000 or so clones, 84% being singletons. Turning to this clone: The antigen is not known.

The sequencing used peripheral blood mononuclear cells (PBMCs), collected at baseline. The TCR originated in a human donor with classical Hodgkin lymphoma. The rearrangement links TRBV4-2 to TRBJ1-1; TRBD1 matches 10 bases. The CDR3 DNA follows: TGTGCCAGCAGCCCTGGGACAGGGGAATCCACTGAAGCTTTCTTT. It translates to CASSPGTGESTEAFF.